The entry below gives a single T cell receptor (beta chain) sequence along with its context. The CDR3 consists of 15 residues. CDR1 MDHEN and CDR2 SYDVKM come from the germline V gene. The V end was cut by 6 bases, the J end by 5 bases, with 17 bases between. These data are taken from a study of T cells in pancreatic ductal adenocarcinoma. Selected pancreatic ductal adenocarcinoma patients had undergone surgery without neoadjuvant therapy. TCRdb's table, derived via immunoSEQ multiplex PCR, lists solely in-frame clones and lacks some. In the table there are tens of thousands of clones, around 94% of which are singletons.

This rearrangement joins TRBV28 to TRBJ2-1, with D tentatively TRBD1 or TRBD2 (6 bases each). The clonotype comes from a human donor with pancreatic ductal adenocarcinoma. Input material: PBMCs. CDR3 sequence (DNA): TGTGCCAGCAGCCTCCTAGGGGGGACGAACAATGAGCAGTTCTTC. Translation: CASSLLGGTNNEQFF.